The 24 T cell receptor beta chains below all came from one sample that was sequenced in a study of cytotoxic CD8 clonotypes in ibrutinib-treated CLL. Measured with immunoSEQ multiplex PCR; TCRdb has only the in-frame clones, and not every one. This table holds 100,000 to 150,000 clones, 80% to 90% found once. The starting material was PBMCs, obtained after 24 months of ibrutinib treatment. The origin of the receptors is a human donor with chronic lymphocytic leukemia.

The chain is built from TRBV6-1 and TRBJ1-1, with 8 bases fitting TRBD1. The CDR3 covers 15 residues. V lost 4 bases and J lost 1; bases outside the gene matches: 5. Germline V gene sequence: CDR1 MNHNS, CDR2 SASEGT. The CDR3 loop is CASSGQGMGNTEAFF. The CDR3 coding sequence is TGTGCCAGCAGTGGACAGGGGATGGGGAACACTGAAGCTTTCTTT.

The chain couples TRBV19 to TRBJ1-4, with TRBD1 identical over 7 bases. Germline assignment: CDR1 LNHDA and CDR2 SQIVND (reference sequence). This CDR3 is 14 amino acids long. V trimming: 3 bases; J trimming: 6 bases; junction bases outside the gene matches: 4. The CDR3 DNA follows: TGTGCCAGTAGTATTGTTCAGGGGGATGAAAAACTGTTTTTT. This translates into CASSIVQGDEKLFF.

The V call is TRBV7-2, the J call TRBJ2-7; either TRBD1 or TRBD2 may fit D (5 bases each). This CDR3 is 14 amino acids long. The germline V gene has CDR1 SGHTA and CDR2 FQGNSA. Trimming shortened V by 3 bases and J by 5 bases, and 14 bases separated the two germline ends. The CDR3 spells CASSLVAGTNEQYF. The DNA of the CDR3 is TGTGCCAGCAGCTTGGTAGCAGGGACCAACGAGCAGTACTTC.

V is TRBV7-9 and J is TRBJ2-3; 10 bases are shared with TRBD2. The CDR3 loop spans 17 amino acids. The V segment lost 5 bases and the J segment 6 bases; nucleotides outside the gene matches: 14. Germline loops: CDR1 SEHNR, CDR2 FQNEAQ (reference sequence). The CDR3 coding sequence is TGTGCCAGCAGCCTCGGACAAAGCGGGAGGGCCGCGGATACGCAGTATTTT. Its translation is CASSLGQSGRAADTQYF.

This clone was recorded a few times. The chain uses TRBV18 and TRBJ1-5, with D unresolved. Trimming left V 5 bases short and J 5 bases short, with 10 bases between. The germline gives CDR1 KGHSH, CDR2 LQKENI. This CDR3 has 13 residues. The CDR3 sequence is CASSEGNDQPQHF. The DNA of the CDR3 is TGTGCCAGCTCAGAGGGAAACGATCAGCCCCAGCATTTT.

V and J are TRBV2 and TRBJ1-5; D ambiguous. This CDR3 comprises 14 residues. Per germline, CDR1 SNHLY and CDR2 FYNNEI. Trimming pared 5 bases from V and 4 bases from J, leaving 12 bases between. The CDR3 reads CASSPTRSNQPQHF. The CDR3 coding sequence is TGTGCCAGCAGTCCAACACGAAGTAATCAGCCCCAGCATTTT.

This chain joins TRBV7-2 and TRBJ2-4; 10 bases map to TRBD1. V shed 4 bases and J 9 bases; nucleotides not matched to a gene: 6. This CDR3 is 14 amino acids long. Germline loops: CDR1 SGHTA, CDR2 FQGNSA. DNA for the CDR3: TGTGCCAGCAGCTCGGGACAGGGGTTCACCATTCAGTACTTC. Its translation is CASSSGQGFTIQYF.

As DNA, the CDR3 is TGTGCCAGCAGCTTTAGTGGCTATACGGATACGCAGTATTTT. It codes for CASSFSGYTDTQYF. The chain is built from TRBV7-8 and TRBJ2-3; D not resolved. V shed 3 bases and J shed 6 bases, with 13 bases lying between them. Per germline, CDR1 SGHVS and CDR2 FQNEAQ. The CDR3 contains 14 residues. The full variable domain, its missing parts supplied by reference TRBV7-8 and TRBJ2-3, is GAGVSQSPRYKVAKRGQDVALRCDPISGHVSLFWYQQALGQGPEFLTYFQNEAQLDKSGLPSDRFFAERPEGSVSTLKIQRTQQEDSAVYLCASSFSGYTDTQYFGPGTRLTVL.

This chain links TRBV4-1 with TRBJ1-4; weak D call: TRBD1 (5 bases). The germline V gene has CDR1 MGHRA and CDR2 YSYEKL. The length of the CDR3 is 18 residues. V lost 1 base to trimming and J lost 3 bases, with 18 bases between them. CDR3 nucleotide sequence: TGCGCCAGCAGCCAAGGCAGGGCGCTTAGACGGGCTAATGAAAAACTGTTTTTT. It translates to CASSQGRALRRANEKLFF.

This chain uses TRBV28 with TRBJ2-6; a possible D gene is TRBD1 (5 bases). CDR1 and CDR2 (germline): MDHEN, SYDVKM. The CDR3 consists of 15 residues. Trimming took 4 bases from V and 4 from J, leaving 11 bases between them. The CDR3 nucleotides are TGTGCCAGCAGTTCCACAGGTGCCGGGGCCAACGTCCTGACTTTC. It translates to CASSSTGAGANVLTF.

The V and J genes are TRBV5-4 and TRBJ1-5; 9 nucleotides align to TRBD1. This CDR3 is 18 amino acids long. Trimming cost V 4 bases and J 2 bases; bases outside gene matches: 13. The germline gives CDR1 SGHNT, CDR2 YYREEE (reference sequence). CDR3 loop: CASSQPGQGPGGNQPQHF. CDR3 coding DNA: TGTGCCAGCAGCCAACCGGGACAGGGTCCTGGTGGCAATCAGCCCCAGCATTTT.

Only one count was recorded for this clone. This chain links TRBV5-1 with TRBJ2-3; possibly TRBD2 for D (6 bases). The V and J ends lost 3 bases and 3 bases respectively, with 14 bases between them. The CDR3 loop spans 15 amino acids. Per the germline V gene, CDR1 is SGHRS and CDR2 is YFSETQ. CDR3 coding DNA: TGCGCCAGCAGCTCACCCTTGGGGGGAACAGATACGCAGTATTTT. It specifies CASSSPLGGTDTQYF.

This clone has just one count. The chain is built from TRBV4-3 and TRBJ2-1; D uncertain. Trimming removed 4 bases from V and 8 bases from J, with 12 bases in between. Germline V gene sequence: CDR1 LGHNA, CDR2 YSLEER. The length of the CDR3 is 13 residues. CDR3 sequence reads: CASSRILGDEQFF. The CDR3 bases are TGCGCCAGCAGCCGAATTTTAGGCGATGAGCAGTTCTTC.

The rearrangement uses TRBV7-3 and TRBJ1-4; the D gene is possibly TRBD1 (5 bases). Germline V gene lookup returns CDR1 SGHTA and CDR2 FQGTGA. The CDR3 has 16 residues. V was trimmed by 5 bases and J by 3 bases, leaving 16 bases between them. The CDR3 protein is CASSGTPSAANEKLFF. The CDR3 nucleotides are TGTGCCAGCAGCGGGACTCCATCAGCAGCTAATGAAAAACTGTTTTTT.

The V gene is TRBV19, the J gene TRBJ1-5; D gene ambiguous. V was cut by 2 bases and J by 4 bases, with 6 bases left in between. From germline, CDR1 is LNHDA and CDR2 SQIVND (reference sequence). The CDR3 is made up of 13 amino acids. The CDR3 DNA sequence: TGTGCCAGTAGTATACTGACGAATCAGCCCCAGCATTTT. Translated: CASSILTNQPQHF.

The chain is built from TRBV5-4 and TRBJ1-1; no reliable D call. The CDR3 is 15 residues long. Trimming shortened V by 4 bases and J by 1 base, and 14 bases separated the two germline ends. CDR1 is SGHNT and CDR2 is YYREEE in the germline V gene (reference sequence). The CDR3 loop reads CASSPAQGRNTEAFF. Written as DNA, the CDR3 is TGTGCCAGCAGCCCCGCCCAAGGACGGAACACTGAAGCTTTCTTT.

The chain couples TRBV7-9 to TRBJ1-4; TRBD1 agrees at 7 bases. This CDR3 spans 17 amino acids. Losses at the gene ends were 8 bases for V and 2 bases for J; bases not matched to a gene: 14. Germline V CDR1 and CDR2: SEHNR, FQNEAQ (reference sequence). As DNA, the CDR3 is TGTGCCAGCCGGAGATTACAGGGGCAATCTACTAATGAAAAACTGTTTTTT. This gives the protein CASRRLQGQSTNEKLFF.

The CDR3 coding sequence is TGCGCCAGCAGCCAAGAGTTTAGCGGGGAGACAGATACGCAGTATTTT. Amino acids: CASSQEFSGETDTQYF. The chain links TRBV4-1 to TRBJ2-3; 8 bases agree with TRBD2. This CDR3 has 16 residues. V shed 0 bases and J 3 bases; nucleotides not matched to a gene: 5. Germline-derived CDR1 and CDR2 are MGHRA and YSYEKL.

The V call is TRBV7-9, the J call TRBJ2-3; tentatively, D is TRBD1 (5 bases). V was shortened by 5 bases and J by 3 bases, with 12 bases between the two germline ends. CDR3 length equals 14 residues. Germline CDR1 is SEHNR and CDR2 is FQNEAQ (reference sequence). CDR3 nucleotides: TGTGCCAGCAGCCAGCGCAGGGAAACAGATACGCAGTATTTT. The encoded protein is CASSQRRETDTQYF.

This clone was picked up a small number of times. The V gene is TRBV7-2, the J gene TRBJ2-7, with TRBD2 matching over 9 bases. Looked up from germline, CDR1 is SGHTA and CDR2 is FQGNSA. There are 15 residues in the CDR3. V shed 2 bases and J 7 bases; nucleotides not matched to a gene: 9. As DNA, the CDR3 is TGTGCCAGCAGCTTATCTGGCGGGGGGGCGCCTGAGCAGTACTTC. Translated: CASSLSGGGAPEQYF.

The V and J genes are TRBV28 and TRBJ2-1; TRBD2 matches 11 bases. CDR1 and CDR2 from the germline V gene are MDHEN and SYDVKM. Germline trimming cut 1 base from V and 9 bases from J; bases unmatched to any gene: 11. The CDR3 is made up of 17 amino acids. DNA of the CDR3: TGTGCCAGCAGTTTATCGGTCCTGCGACTAGCGGGATCTGAGCAGTTCTTC. Its translation is CASSLSVLRLAGSEQFF.

This chain connects TRBV27 to TRBJ2-4; D is undetermined. The CDR3 length is 16 residues. V was shortened by 5 bases and J by 1 base, with 15 bases between the two germline ends. Germline loops: CDR1 MNHEY, CDR2 SMNVEV (reference sequence). Here the CDR3 reads CASSTHDLGAKNIQYF. CDR3 bases: TGTGCCAGCAGTACCCACGACCTGGGCGCCAAAAACATTCAGTACTTC.

The rearrangement joins TRBV7-2 to TRBJ2-7, with D unresolved. V was cut by 3 bases and J by 3 bases, with 9 bases left in between. CDR1 is SGHTA and CDR2 is FQGNSA in the germline V gene. The CDR3 has 13 amino acids. The CDR3 DNA follows: TGTGCCAGCAGCTTTTATTCCCACTACGAGCAGTACTTC. Its translation: CASSFYSHYEQYF.

This rearrangement joins TRBV27 to TRBJ1-2; a possible D gene is TRBD1 (6 bases). CDR3 size: 12 residues. Trimming cost V 6 bases and J 10 bases, with 15 bases left between them. Germline V lookup: CDR1 MNHEY, CDR2 SMNVEV (reference sequence). DNA for the CDR3: TGTGCCAGCAGCCGAGCCGGGACACACTACACCTTC. Translated, it gives CASSRAGTHYTF.